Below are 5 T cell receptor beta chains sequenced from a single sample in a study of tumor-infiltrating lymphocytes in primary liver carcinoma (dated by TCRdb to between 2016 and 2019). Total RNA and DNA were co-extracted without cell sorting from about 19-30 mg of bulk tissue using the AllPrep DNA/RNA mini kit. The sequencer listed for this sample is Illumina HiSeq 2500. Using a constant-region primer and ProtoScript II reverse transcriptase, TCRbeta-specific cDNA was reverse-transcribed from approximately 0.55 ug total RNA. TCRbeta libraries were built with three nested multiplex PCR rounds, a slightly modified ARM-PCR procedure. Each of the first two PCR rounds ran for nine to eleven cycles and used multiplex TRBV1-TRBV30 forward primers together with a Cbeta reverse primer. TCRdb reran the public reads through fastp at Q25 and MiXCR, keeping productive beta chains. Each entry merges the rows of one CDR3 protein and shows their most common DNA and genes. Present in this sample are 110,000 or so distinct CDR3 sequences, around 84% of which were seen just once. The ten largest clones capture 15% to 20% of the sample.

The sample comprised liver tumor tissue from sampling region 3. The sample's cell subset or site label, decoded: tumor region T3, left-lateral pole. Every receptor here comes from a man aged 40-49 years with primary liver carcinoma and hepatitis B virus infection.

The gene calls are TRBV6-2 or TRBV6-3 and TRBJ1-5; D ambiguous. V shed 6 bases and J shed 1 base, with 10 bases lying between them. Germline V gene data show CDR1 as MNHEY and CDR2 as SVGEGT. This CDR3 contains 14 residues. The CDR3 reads CASSFRLSNQPQHF. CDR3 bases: TGTGCCAGCAGCTTCAGACTGAGCAATCAGCCCCAGCATTTT.

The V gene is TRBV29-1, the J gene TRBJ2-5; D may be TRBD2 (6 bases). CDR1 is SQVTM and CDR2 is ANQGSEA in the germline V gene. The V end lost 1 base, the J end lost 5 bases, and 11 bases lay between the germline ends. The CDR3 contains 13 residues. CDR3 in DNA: TGCAGCGTTGAAGGGACTATGAGGGAGACCCAGTACTTC. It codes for CSVEGTMRETQYF. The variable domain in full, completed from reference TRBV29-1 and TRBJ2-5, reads SAVISQKPSRDICQRGTSLTIQCQVDSQVTMMFWYRQQPGQSLTLIATANQGSEATYESGFVIDKFPISRPNLTFSTLTVSNMSPEDSSIYLCSVEGTMRETQYFGPGTRLLVL.

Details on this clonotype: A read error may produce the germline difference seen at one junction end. Written as DNA, the CDR3 is TGTGCCAGCAGCTCTGGGGGAAGCTCTCTTGGAGCCCGCACAGATACGCAGTTTTTC. This encodes CASSSGGSSLGARTDTQFF. J is TRBJ2-3 and V is TRBV11-1; D could derive from TRBD1 or TRBD2 (5 bases each). The CDR3 loop spans 19 amino acids. Germline CDR1 is SGHAT and CDR2 is FQDESV (reference sequence).

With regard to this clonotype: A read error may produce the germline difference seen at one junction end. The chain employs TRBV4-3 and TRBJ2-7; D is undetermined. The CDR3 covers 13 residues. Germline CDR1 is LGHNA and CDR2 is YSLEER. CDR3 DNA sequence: TGCGCCAGCAGTCAAGAACAGCACTACGAGCAGTACTTC. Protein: CASSQEQHYEQYF.

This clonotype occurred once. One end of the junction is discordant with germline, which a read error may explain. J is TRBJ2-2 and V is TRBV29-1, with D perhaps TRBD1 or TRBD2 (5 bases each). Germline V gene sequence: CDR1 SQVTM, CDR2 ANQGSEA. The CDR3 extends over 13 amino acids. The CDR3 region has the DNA TGCAGCGTTATCCCGACAGACGCCGGGGAGCTGTTCTTT. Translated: CSVIPTDAGELFF.